This T cell receptor beta chain was obtained from a study of shared clonotypes between healthy human individuals. As defined, naive CD8 cells were CD45RO-negative and positively selected for CCR7, with terminally differentiated effector memory CD45RA+ cells excluded. The data were produced by immunoSEQ multiplex PCR, yet TCRdb's version contains in-frame clones alone and is incomplete. The table includes approximately 1.9 million clones, 85% to 95% detected once. From germline, CDR1 is LNHDA and CDR2 SQIVND (reference sequence). The CDR3 has 13 amino acids. The V end lost 4 bases, the J end lost 5 bases, and 9 bases lay between the germline ends.

The sample was naive CD8+ T cells from PBMCs. The sequence derives from a man between 18 and 29 years old in good health. Some clones in this sample may be carry-over from other donors' samples. V and J are TRBV19 and TRBJ2-1; TRBD1 or TRBD2 may be the D gene (5 bases each). CDR3 sequence reads: CASSTRGHNEQFF. The CDR3 DNA sequence: TGTGCCAGTAGTACGAGGGGTCACAATGAGCAGTTCTTC.